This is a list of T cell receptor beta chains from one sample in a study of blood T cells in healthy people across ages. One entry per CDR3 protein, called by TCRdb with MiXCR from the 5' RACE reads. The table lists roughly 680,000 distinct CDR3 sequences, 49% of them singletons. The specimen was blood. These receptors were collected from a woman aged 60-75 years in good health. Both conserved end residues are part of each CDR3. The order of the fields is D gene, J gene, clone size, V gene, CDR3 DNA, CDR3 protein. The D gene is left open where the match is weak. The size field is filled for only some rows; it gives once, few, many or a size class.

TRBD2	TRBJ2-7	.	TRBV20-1	TGCAGTGCTCCGACTAGCGGGAGCGCCTACGAGCAGTACTTC	CSAPTSGSAYEQYF
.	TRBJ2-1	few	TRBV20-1	TGCAGTGCTAGGTTTCTAGCGCGAACTTACAATGAGCAGTTCTTC	CSARFLARTYNEQFF
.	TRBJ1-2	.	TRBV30	TGTGCCTGGAGTAGCTACAGGGATGGCTACACCTTC	CAWSSYRDGYTF
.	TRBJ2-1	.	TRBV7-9	TGTGCCAGCAGCTTAGAGGGTGGGGGAGGTGAGCAGTTCTTC	CASSLEGGGGEQFF
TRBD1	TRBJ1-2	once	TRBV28	TGTGCCAGCAGACAGGGGGGGGAGGCCTATGGCTACACCTTC	CASRQGGEAYGYTF
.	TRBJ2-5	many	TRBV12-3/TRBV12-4	TGTGCCAGCAGTTACCGGGACCAAGAGACCCAGTACTTC	CASSYRDQETQYF
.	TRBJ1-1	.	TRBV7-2	TGTGCCAGCAGCCCCACCTGGGCTTTTAAAGCTTTCTTT	CASSPTWAFKAFF
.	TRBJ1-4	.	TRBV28	TGTGCCAGCAGTCCACCCACGGACAGATTTAATGAGAAACTGTTTTTT	CASSPPTDRFNEKLFF
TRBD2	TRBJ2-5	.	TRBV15	TGTGCCACCAGCAGAGAGACTAGCGGGAGGGGTGAGCAGTACTTC	CATSRETSGRGEQYF
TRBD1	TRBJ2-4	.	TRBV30	TGTGCCTGGAGTACCGGGACAGGGAAAAACATTCAGTACTTC	CAWSTGTGKNIQYF
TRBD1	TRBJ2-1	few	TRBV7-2	TGTGCCAGCAGCTATAGGGACAGGGCGATCAATGAGCAGTTCTTC	CASSYRDRAINEQFF
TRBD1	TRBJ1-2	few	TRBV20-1	TGCAGTGCTAGCCACAGGGGAAACTATGGCTACACCTTC	CSASHRGNYGYTF
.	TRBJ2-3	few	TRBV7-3	TGTGCCAGCAGCATCCGACCTACTCGCACAGATACGCAGTATTTT	CASSIRPTRTDTQYF
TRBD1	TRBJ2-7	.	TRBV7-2	TGTGCCAGCAGCGTAACAGGGGGCCTGTACAATGAGCAGTACTTC	CASSVTGGLYNEQYF
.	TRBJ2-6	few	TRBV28	TGTGCCAGCAGTCCCCGGACACTTCGCTCTGGGGCCAACGTCCTGACTTTC	CASSPRTLRSGANVLTF
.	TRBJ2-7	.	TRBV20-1	TGCAGTGCTAGAGGGCAGGGTAGCTACGAGCAGTACTTC	CSARGQGSYEQYF
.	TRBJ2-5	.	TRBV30	TGTGCCGCTGCCCGTGGGCGCCAAGAGACCCAGTACTTC	CAAARGRQETQYF
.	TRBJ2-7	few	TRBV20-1	TGCAGTGCTAGATACAGCCTAGAGCAGTACTTC	CSARYSLEQYF
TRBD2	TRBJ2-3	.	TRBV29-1	TGCAGCGTTGTAGGGAGGGCCACAGATACGCAGTATTTT	CSVVGRATDTQYF
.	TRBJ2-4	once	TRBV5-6	TGTGCCAGCAGCTTGGGGGCATCAATAGCCAAAAACATTCAGTACTTC	CASSLGASIAKNIQYF
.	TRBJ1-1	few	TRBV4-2	TGTGCCAGCAGCCCCCGAGGACAGCGACGCCGCATGAACACTGAAGCTTTCTTT	CASSPRGQRRRMNTEAFF
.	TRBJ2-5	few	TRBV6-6	TGTGCCAGCACGGGGGCTTGGGAGCAGTACTTC	CASTGAWEQYF
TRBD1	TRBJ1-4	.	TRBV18	TGTGCCAGCTCACCAACGGGCACGGGGACAGTTGAAAAACTGTTTTTT	CASSPTGTGTVEKLFF
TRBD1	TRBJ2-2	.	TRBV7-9	TGTGCCAGCAGCTCCACCGGGACAGAGAACACCGGGGAGCTGTTTTTT	CASSSTGTENTGELFF
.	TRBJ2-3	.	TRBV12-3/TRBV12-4	TGTGCCAGCAGCCTGTTTGGGCCAGATACGCAGTATTTT	CASSLFGPDTQYF
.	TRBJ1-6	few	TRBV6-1	TGTGCCAGCAGTGAAGATCCGGGGGGTAATTCACCCCTCCACTTT	CASSEDPGGNSPLHF
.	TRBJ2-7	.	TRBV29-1	TGCAGCACTCCACCTGGGCTAGCAAAAAGGTACGAGCAGTACTTC	CSTPPGLAKRYEQYF
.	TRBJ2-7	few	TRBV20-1	TGCAGTGCTAGAGAAGGGGCGGGTAACGGCTACGAGCAGTACTTC	CSAREGAGNGYEQYF
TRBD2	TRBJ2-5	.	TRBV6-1	TGTGCCAGCATCGAACTAGCGGGAGCAGGGGAGACCCAGTACTTC	CASIELAGAGETQYF
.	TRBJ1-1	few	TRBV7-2	TGTGCCAGCAGCTTAGTTGGGCGGGGCACTGAAGCTTTCTTT	CASSLVGRGTEAFF
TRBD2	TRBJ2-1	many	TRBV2	TGTGCCAGCAGTGAAGAGACGGGAGGGGGGTACAATGAGCAGTTCTTC	CASSEETGGGYNEQFF
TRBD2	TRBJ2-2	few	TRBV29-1	TGCAGCGTTGATTCCGCTAGCGGGAGGTCCACCGGGGAGCTGTTTTTT	CSVDSASGRSTGELFF
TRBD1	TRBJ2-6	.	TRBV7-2	TGTGCCAGCAGCTTAAGGTCGTCAGGGGGATTTGGGGCCAACGTCCTGACTTTC	CASSLRSSGGFGANVLTF
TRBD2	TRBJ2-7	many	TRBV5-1	TGCGCCAGCAGCTTGTTGGGACTAGCGGGAGGCGAGCAGTACTTC	CASSLLGLAGGEQYF
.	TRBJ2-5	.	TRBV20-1	TGCAGTGCTAGCGGGACCGGCGTGTTGACCCAGTACTTC	CSASGTGVLTQYF
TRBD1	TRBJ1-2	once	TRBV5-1	TGCGCCAGCAGCTTGGATCATAGGGGACAGGGGGCGCATGGCTACACCTTC	CASSLDHRGQGAHGYTF
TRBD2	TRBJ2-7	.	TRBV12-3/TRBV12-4	TGTGCCAGCAGTTTCGCGCGGGAGTTCTACAATGAGCAGTACTTC	CASSFAREFYNEQYF
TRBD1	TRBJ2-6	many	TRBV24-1	TGTGCCACCAGTGGGGAGAGGGACAGGGTCACTGGGGCCAACGTCCTGACTTTC	CATSGERDRVTGANVLTF
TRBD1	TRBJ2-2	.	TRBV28	TGTGCCTATTGGGACAGCAACACCGGGGAGCTGTTTTTT	CAYWDSNTGELFF
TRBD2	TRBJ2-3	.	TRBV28	TGTGCCAGCAGTTCACGACTAGCGGGAAAAGATATGCAGTATTTT	CASSSRLAGKDMQYF
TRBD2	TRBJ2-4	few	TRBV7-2	TGTGCCAGCAGCTTAAACATGTGGGAGGGCATAGCCAAAAACATTCAGTACTTC	CASSLNMWEGIAKNIQYF
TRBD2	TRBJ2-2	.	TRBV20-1	TGCAGTGCAAACCCGCACGAGCGGGGGAACACCGGGGAGCTGTTTTTT	CSANPHERGNTGELFF
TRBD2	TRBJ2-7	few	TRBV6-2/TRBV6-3	TGTGCCAGCAGTTTCAACCGCCAGACTAGCGGGAGTCCTAGCGAGCAGTACTTC	CASSFNRQTSGSPSEQYF
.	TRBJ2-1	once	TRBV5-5	TGTGCCAGCAGCTTGGGGGGGACTGTGGAGACCCAGTTCTTC	CASSLGGTVETQFF
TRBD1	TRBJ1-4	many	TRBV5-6	TGTGCCAGCAGCTGGGACAGGGGTAATGAAAAACTGTTTTTT	CASSWDRGNEKLFF
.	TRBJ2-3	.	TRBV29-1	TGCAGCGTTTTGGGCAGGACCGGCACAGATACGCAGTATTTT	CSVLGRTGTDTQYF
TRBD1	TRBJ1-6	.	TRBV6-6	TGTGCCAGCAGCCCGCGGACAGGCAATAATTCACCCCTCCACTTT	CASSPRTGNNSPLHF
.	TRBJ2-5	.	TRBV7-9	TGTGCCACCAAGCCAGGGTTCCAAGAGACCCAGTACTTC	CATKPGFQETQYF
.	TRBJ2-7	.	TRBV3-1	TGTGCCAGCAGCCAAAGGTACGGAGAAAGCGGCGGGACCTACGAGCAGTACTTC	CASSQRYGESGGTYEQYF
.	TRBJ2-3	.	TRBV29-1	TGCAGCGTTGAACAGGACACAGATACGCAGTATTTT	CSVEQDTDTQYF
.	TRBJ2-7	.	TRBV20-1	TGCAGTGCTGGGTTTTCCTACGAGCAGTACTTC	CSAGFSYEQYF
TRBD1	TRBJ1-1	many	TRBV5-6	TGTGCCAGCAGCCCCGGGACAGGGGCGTGGGACACTGAAGCTTTCTTT	CASSPGTGAWDTEAFF
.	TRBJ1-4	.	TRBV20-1	TGCAGTGCTAGAGGACAGCTTTATTCCCCGGAAAAACTGTTTTTT	CSARGQLYSPEKLFF
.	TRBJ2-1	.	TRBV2	TGTGCCAGCAGTGTTGCTGAGCAGTTCTTC	CASSVAEQFF
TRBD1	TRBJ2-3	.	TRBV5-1	TGCGCCAGCAGCATAGGCAGGGGGGATACGCAGTATTTT	CASSIGRGDTQYF